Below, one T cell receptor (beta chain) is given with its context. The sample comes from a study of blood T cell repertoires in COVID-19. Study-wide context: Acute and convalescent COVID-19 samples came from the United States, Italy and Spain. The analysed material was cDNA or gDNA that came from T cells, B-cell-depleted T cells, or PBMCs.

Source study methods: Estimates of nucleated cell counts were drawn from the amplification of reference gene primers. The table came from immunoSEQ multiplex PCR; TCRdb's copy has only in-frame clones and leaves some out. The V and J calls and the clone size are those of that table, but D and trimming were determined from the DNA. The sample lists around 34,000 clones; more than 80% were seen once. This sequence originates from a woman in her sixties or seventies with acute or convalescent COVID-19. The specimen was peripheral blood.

The CDR3 spells CASNDRGGWETQYF. CDR3 bases: TGCGCCAGCAACGACCGAGGGGGCTGGGAGACCCAGTACTTC. The chain employs TRBV5-1 and TRBJ2-5; 7 bases align to TRBD1. V was pared by 6 bases and J by 5 bases, with 10 bases of the junction left unmatched. In germline, CDR1 is SGHRS, CDR2 YFSETQ. The CDR3 is 14 residues long.